This T cell receptor (beta chain) was identified during a study of vaccination and CD4 T cells after COVID-19. Across the whole study: Convalescent patients gave post-COVID blood a median about 110 days post-diagnosis, range 35 to 161.

Sequencing of DNA taken from cultured CD4+ T cells relied on the Oncomine TCR Beta short-read assay. Each CDR3 protein gets one entry after TCRdb re-called the PCR reads with MiXCR. The data contain around 25,000 distinct CDR3 sequences, approximately 28% of them singletons. This clonotype showed up just a few times. Antigen unknown. The time point: late sampling 161 to 241 days after vaccination in three convalescent patients. The treatment is: approximately nine-day PBMC culture with coronavirus spike peptide pools or control peptides (ViraFEST assay). ViraFEST used peptide pools to expand antigen-specific T cells, then sequenced TCRs. Overall study findings and caveats: Early post-infection timepoints were missing, and relatively few convalescent patients were studied.

The CDR3 is 16 residues long. Trimming removed 2 bases from V and 0 bases from J, with 14 bases in between. Germline values: CDR1 SGHTA, CDR2 FQGTGA. The chain links TRBV7-3 to TRBJ2-7, with D possibly called TRBD1 or TRBD2 (5 bases each). The clonotype comes from a human donor who had recovered from COVID-19. The starting material was CD4+ T cells from blood, cultured in vitro, obtained about 7 months after SARS-CoV-2 vaccination. CDR3 region: CASSLPGTPDSYEQYF. CDR3 nucleotides: TGTGCCAGCAGCTTACCCGGGACCCCTGACTCCTACGAGCAGTACTTC.